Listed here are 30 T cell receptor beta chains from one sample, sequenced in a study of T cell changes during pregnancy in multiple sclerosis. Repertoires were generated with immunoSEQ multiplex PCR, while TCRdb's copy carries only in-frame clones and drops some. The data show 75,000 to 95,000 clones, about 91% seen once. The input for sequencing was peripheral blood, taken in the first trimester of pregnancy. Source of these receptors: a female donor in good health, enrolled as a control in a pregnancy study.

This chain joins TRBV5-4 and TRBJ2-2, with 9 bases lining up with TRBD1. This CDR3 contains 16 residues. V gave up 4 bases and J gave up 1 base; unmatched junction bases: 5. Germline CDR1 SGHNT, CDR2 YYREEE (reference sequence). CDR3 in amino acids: CASSLGGQGNTGELFF. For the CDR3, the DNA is TGTGCCAGCAGCCTCGGGGGACAGGGGAACACCGGGGAGCTGTTTTTT. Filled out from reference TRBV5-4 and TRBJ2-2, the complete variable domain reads ETGVTQSPTHLIKTRGQQVTLRCSSQSGHNTVSWYQQALGQGPQFIFQYYREEENGRGNFPPRFSGLQFPNYSSELNVNALELDDSALYLCASSLGGQGNTGELFFGEGSRLTVL.

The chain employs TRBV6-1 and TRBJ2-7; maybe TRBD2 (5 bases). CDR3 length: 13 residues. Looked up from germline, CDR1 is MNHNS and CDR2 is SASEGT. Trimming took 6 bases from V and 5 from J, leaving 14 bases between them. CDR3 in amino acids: CASRWAGWNEQYF. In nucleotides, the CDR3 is TGTGCCAGCAGATGGGCGGGTTGGAACGAGCAGTACTTC.

This CDR3 is CASHAGRRGEKLFF. The CDR3 nucleotides are TGTGCCAGTCACGCGGGGCGGCGAGGTGAAAAACTGTTTTTT. The rearrangement joins TRBV2 to TRBJ1-4, with D possibly being TRBD1 (5 bases). CDR1 is SNHLY and CDR2 is FYNNEI in the germline V gene. V was cut by 9 bases and J by 7 bases, with 18 bases left in between. The CDR3 has 14 amino acids.

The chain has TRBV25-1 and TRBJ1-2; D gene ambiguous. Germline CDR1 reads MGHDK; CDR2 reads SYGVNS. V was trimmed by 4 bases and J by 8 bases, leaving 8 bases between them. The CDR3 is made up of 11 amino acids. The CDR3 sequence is CASSGVGGYTF. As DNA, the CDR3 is TGTGCCAGCAGTGGAGTCGGGGGCTACACCTTC.

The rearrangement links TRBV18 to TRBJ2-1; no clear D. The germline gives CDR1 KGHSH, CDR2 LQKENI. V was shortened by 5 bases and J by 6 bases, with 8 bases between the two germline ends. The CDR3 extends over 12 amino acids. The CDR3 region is CASSTNSNEQFF. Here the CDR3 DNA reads TGTGCCAGCTCAACAAACAGCAATGAGCAGTTCTTC.

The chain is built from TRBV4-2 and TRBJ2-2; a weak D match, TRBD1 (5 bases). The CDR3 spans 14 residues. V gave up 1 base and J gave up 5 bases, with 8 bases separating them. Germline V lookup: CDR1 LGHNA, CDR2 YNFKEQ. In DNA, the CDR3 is TGTGCCAGCAGCCAAGCCCCAGGGACCGGGGAGCTGTTTTTT. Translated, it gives CASSQAPGTGELFF.

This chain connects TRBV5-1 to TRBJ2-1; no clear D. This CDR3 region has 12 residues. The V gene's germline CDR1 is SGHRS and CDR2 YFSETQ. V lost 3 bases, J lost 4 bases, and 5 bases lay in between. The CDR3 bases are TGCGCCAGCAGCTCGACTTACAATGAGCAGTTCTTC. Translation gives CASSSTYNEQFF.

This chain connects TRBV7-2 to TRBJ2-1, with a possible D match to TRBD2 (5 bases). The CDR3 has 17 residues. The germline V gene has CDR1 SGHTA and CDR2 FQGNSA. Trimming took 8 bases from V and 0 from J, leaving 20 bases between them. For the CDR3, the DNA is TGTGCCAGCTCCCCCCCCGGCCTAGCACCCTCCTACAATGAGCAGTTCTTC. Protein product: CASSPPGLAPSYNEQFF. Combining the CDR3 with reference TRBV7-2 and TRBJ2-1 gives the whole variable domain GAGVSQSPSNKVTEKGKDVELRCDPISGHTALYWYRQSLGQGLEFLIYFQGNSAPDKSGLPSDRFSAERTGGSVSTLTIQRTQQEDSAVYLCASSPPGLAPSYNEQFFGPGTRLTVL.

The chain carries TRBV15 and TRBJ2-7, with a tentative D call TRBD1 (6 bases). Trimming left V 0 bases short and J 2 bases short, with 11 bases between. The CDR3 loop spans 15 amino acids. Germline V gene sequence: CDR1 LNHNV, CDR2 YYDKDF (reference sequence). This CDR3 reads CATSRELRTAYEQYF. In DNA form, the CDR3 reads TGTGCCACCAGCAGAGAACTCCGGACAGCCTACGAGCAGTACTTC.

The CDR3 DNA reads as TGTGCCAGCAGCCGACAAACAGAGAACACTGAAGCTTTCTTT. It encodes CASSRQTENTEAFF. This chain connects TRBV11-2 to TRBJ1-1; D is unclear. The CDR3 consists of 14 residues. V lost 5 bases to trimming and J lost 1 base, with 11 bases between them. Germline values: CDR1 SGHAT, CDR2 FQNNGV.

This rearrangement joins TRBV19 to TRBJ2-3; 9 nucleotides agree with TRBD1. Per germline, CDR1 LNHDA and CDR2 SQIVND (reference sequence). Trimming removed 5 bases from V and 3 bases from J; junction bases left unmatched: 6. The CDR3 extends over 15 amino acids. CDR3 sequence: CASSPRDRETDTQYF. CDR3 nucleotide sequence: TGTGCCAGTAGTCCGCGGGACAGGGAAACAGATACGCAGTATTTT.

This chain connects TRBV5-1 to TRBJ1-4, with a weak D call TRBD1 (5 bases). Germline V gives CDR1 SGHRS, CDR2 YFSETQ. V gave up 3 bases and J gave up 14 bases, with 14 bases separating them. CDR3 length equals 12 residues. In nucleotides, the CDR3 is TGCGCCAGCAGCTGGGGCCCCACCGGGCTGTTTTTT. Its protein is CASSWGPTGLFF.

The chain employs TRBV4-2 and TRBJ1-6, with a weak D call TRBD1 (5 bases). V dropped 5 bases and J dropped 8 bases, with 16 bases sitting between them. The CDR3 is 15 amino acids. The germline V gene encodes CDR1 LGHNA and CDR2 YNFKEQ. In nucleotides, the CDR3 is TGTGCCAGCAGCGCTCCGCGGGGGATTGATTCACCCCTCCACTTT. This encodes CASSAPRGIDSPLHF.

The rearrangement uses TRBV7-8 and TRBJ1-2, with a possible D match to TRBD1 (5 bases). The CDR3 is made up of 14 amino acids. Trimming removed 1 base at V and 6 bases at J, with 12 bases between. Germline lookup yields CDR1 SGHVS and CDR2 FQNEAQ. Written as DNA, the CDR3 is TGTGCCAGCAGCTTAGATGCCGACAGCAATGGCTACACCTTC. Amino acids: CASSLDADSNGYTF. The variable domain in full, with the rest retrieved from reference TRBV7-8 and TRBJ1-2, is GAGVSQSPRYKVAKRGQDVALRCDPISGHVSLFWYQQALGQGPEFLTYFQNEAQLDKSGLPSDRFFAERPEGSVSTLKIQRTQQEDSAVYLCASSLDADSNGYTFGSGTRLTVV.

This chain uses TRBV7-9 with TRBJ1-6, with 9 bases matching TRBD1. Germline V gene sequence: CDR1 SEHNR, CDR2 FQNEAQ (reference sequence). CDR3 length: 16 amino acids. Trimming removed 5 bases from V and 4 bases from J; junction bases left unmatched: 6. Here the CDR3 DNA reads TGTGCCAGCAGCCGTACTGGACAGGGGTATAATTCACCCCTCCACTTT. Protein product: CASSRTGQGYNSPLHF.

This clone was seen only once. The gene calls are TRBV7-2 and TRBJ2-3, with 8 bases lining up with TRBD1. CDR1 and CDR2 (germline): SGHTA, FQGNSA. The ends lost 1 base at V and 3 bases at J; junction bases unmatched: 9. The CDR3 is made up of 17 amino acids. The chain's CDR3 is CASSLGWGRGLTDTQYF. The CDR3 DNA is TGTGCCAGCAGCTTAGGGTGGGGCAGGGGGCTTACAGATACGCAGTATTTT. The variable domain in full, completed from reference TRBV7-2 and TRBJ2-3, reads GAGVSQSPSNKVTEKGKDVELRCDPISGHTALYWYRQSLGQGLEFLIYFQGNSAPDKSGLPSDRFSAERTGGSVSTLTIQRTQQEDSAVYLCASSLGWGRGLTDTQYFGPGTRLTVL.

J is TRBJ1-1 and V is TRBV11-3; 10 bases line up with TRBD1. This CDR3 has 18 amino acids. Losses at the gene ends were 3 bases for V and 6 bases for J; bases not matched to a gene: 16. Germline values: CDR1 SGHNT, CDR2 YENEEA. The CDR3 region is CASSLGPGQGTPGPEAFF. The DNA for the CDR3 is TGTGCCAGCAGCTTGGGGCCGGGACAGGGGACCCCGGGGCCTGAAGCTTTCTTT.

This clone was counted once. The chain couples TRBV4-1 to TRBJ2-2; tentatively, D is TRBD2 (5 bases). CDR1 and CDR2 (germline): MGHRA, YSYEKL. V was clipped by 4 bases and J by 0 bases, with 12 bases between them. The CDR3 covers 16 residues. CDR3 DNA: TGCGCCAGCAGCCTCCGGGGTCCCGCGAACACCGGGGAGCTGTTTTTT. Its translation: CASSLRGPANTGELFF.

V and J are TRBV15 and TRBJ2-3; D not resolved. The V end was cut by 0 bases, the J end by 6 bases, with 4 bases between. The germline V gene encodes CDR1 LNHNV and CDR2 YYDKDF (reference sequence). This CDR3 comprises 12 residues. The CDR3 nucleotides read TGTGCCACCAGCAGAGAAGCGGATACGCAGTATTTT. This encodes CATSREADTQYF.

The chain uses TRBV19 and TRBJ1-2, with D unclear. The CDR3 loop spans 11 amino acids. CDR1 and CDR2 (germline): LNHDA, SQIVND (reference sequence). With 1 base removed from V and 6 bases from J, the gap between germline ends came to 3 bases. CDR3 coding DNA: TGTGCCAGTAGTATAGCCGATGGCTACACCTTC. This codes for CASSIADGYTF.

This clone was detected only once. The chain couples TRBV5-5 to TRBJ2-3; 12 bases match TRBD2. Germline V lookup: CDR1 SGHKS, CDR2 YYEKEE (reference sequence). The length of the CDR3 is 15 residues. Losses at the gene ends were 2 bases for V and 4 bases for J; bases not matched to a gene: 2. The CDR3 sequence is CASSLLAGGSDTQYF. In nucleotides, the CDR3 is TGTGCCAGCAGCTTACTAGCGGGGGGATCAGATACGCAGTATTTT.

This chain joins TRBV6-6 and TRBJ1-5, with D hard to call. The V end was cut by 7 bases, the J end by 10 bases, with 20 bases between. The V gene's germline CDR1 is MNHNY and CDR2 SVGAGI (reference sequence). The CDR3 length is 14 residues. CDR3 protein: CASTYLSGSEPQHF. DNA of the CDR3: TGTGCCAGCACCTACCTATCGGGGAGTGAACCCCAGCATTTT.

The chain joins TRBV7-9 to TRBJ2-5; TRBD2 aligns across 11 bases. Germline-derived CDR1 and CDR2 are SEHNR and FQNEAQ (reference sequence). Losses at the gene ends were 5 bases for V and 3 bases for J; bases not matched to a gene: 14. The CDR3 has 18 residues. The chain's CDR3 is CASSPNQLAGVRKETQYF. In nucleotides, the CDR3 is TGTGCCAGCAGCCCAAATCAACTAGCGGGGGTTAGAAAAGAGACCCAGTACTTC.

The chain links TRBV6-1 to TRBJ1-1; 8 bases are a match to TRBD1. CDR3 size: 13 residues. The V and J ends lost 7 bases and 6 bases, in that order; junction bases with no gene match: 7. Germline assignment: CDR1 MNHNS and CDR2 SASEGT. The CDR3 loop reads CASKIRGLAEAFF. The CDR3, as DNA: TGTGCCAGCAAGATCAGGGGGCTAGCTGAAGCTTTCTTT.

The CDR3 region is CASSRTSPQEQYF. The CDR3 DNA reads as TGTGCCAGCAGCCGGACTAGCCCGCAGGAGCAGTACTTC. The chain employs TRBV7-2 and TRBJ2-7; 8 nucleotides match TRBD2. The V segment lost 5 bases and the J segment 7 bases; nucleotides outside the gene matches: 7. Germline V gives CDR1 SGHTA, CDR2 FQGNSA. The CDR3 runs to 13 residues.

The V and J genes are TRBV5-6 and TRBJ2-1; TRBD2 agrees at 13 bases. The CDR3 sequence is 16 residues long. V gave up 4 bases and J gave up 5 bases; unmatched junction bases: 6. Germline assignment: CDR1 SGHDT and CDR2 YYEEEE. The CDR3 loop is CASSPVTSGGHNEQFF. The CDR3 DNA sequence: TGTGCCAGCAGCCCCGTGACTAGCGGGGGGCACAATGAGCAGTTCTTC.

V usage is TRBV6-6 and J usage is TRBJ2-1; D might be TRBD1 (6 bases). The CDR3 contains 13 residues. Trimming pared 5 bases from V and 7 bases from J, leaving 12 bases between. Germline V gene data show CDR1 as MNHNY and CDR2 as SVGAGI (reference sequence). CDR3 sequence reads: CASSPLRGNEQFF. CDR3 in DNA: TGTGCCAGCAGTCCACTCAGGGGAAATGAGCAGTTCTTC.

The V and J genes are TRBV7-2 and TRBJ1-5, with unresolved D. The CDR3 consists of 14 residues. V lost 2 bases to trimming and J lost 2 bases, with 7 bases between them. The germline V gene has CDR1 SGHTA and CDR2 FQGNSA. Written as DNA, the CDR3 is TGTGCCAGCAGCTTAAGTAGTGGCAATCAGCCCCAGCATTTT. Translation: CASSLSSGNQPQHF.

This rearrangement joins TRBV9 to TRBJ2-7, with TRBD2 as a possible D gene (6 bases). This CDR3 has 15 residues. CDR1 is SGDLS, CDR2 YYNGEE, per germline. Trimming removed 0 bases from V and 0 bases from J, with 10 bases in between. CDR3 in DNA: TGTGCCAGCAGCGTAGGCCGAGCGGGCTCCTACGAGCAGTACTTC. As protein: CASSVGRAGSYEQYF.

The CDR3 DNA reads as TGTGCCAGCAGCCCCATTGGACAGGGGGGGGCCGAGGACACCGGGGAGCTGTTTTTT. Residues: CASSPIGQGGAEDTGELFF. The chain employs TRBV9 and TRBJ2-2; 10 nucleotides agree with TRBD1. Germline lookup yields CDR1 SGDLS and CDR2 YYNGEE. The CDR3 has 19 amino acids. V shed 4 bases, J shed 3 bases, and the junction held 15 bases outside the gene matches.